The clone carrying this TCR beta chain was counted between two and nine times. The germline V gene encodes CDR1 SNHLY and CDR2 FYNNEI. The CDR3 has 13 amino acids. The germline V and J ends were trimmed by 4 bases and 1 base, with 7 bases remaining between them. This sample was included in a study of blood T cell repertoires in COVID-19. Looking at the study overall: Specimens from acute and convalescent COVID-19 originated in the United States, Italy and Spain.

Per the study methods: Amplified reference gene primers provided the basis for estimating nucleated cell counts. Assay: immunoSEQ multiplex PCR; the TCRdb copy retains only in-frame clones and omits some. The V and J calls and clone size come from that table; D and trimming were worked out from the DNA. The sample holds about 160,000 clones; 80% are singletons and the top ten take 6%. The sequenced sample consisted of PBMCs or T cells enriched from blood (not recorded which). The TCR was taken from a man aged 35 to 55 who had recovered from COVID-19. The chain joins TRBV2 to TRBJ2-5; D ambiguous. CDR3: CASSGVAQETQYF. In DNA form, the CDR3 reads TGTGCCAGCAGTGGGGTAGCCCAAGAGACCCAGTACTTC.